These T cell receptor beta chains were read from a single sample in a study of T cell repertoires in cytomegalovirus infection. Their antigen targets remain unknown. TCRdb reprocessed the reads with MiXCR, giving one entry per CDR3 protein. Here the sample spans some 480,000 distinct CDR3 sequences, about 33% being singletons. The input for sequencing was cultured PBMCs, taken from culture after CMV antigen stimulation. The receptors shown here come from a human donor in good health (CMV status not recorded). Some clones in this sample may be carry-over from other donors' samples. Both conserved end residues are part of each CDR3. D genes are given only for firm matches. Some rows have no size entry. The others give once, few or many, or a class for an expanded clone.

cdr3_nt: TGTGCCAGCAGCCACACCACCGGGACTAGCGGGATAGACAGGCTAGCCAAAAACATTCAGTACTTC
cdr3_aa: CASSHTTGTSGIDRLAKNIQYF
v_call: TRBV4-1
j_call: TRBJ2-4
clone_size: few
d_call: TRBD2

cdr3_nt: TGTGCCAGCAGTCACCATGCGGGGGGCAATCAGCCCCAGCATTTT
cdr3_aa: CASSHHAGGNQPQHF
v_call: TRBV27
j_call: TRBJ1-5
clone_size: many
d_call: NA

cdr3_nt: TGTGCCAGCAGCTTGGGGACTAGCGGGATTAGGTCTGAGACCCAGTACTTC
cdr3_aa: CASSLGTSGIRSETQYF
v_call: TRBV5-4
j_call: TRBJ2-5
clone_size: NA
d_call: TRBD2

cdr3_nt: TGTGCCAGCAGGTTAGCGGGAGCCCACGAGCAGTACTTC
cdr3_aa: CASRLAGAHEQYF
v_call: TRBV6-6
j_call: TRBJ2-7
clone_size: few
d_call: TRBD2

cdr3_nt: TGTGCCAGCAGCTTAGATCTCGATGAGCAGTTCTTC
cdr3_aa: CASSLDLDEQFF
v_call: TRBV11-2
j_call: TRBJ2-1
clone_size: NA
d_call: NA

cdr3_nt: TGCAGCGTTCAGACAGGAAACCCCTACAATGAGCAGTTCTTC
cdr3_aa: CSVQTGNPYNEQFF
v_call: TRBV29-1
j_call: TRBJ2-1
clone_size: NA
d_call: NA

cdr3_nt: TGTGCCAGCAGCTTAAGGACAGGGGGAAGAAATCAGCCCCAGCATTTT
cdr3_aa: CASSLRTGGRNQPQHF
v_call: TRBV7-2
j_call: TRBJ1-5
clone_size: NA
d_call: TRBD1

cdr3_nt: TGCGCCAGCAGCTCCACGACAGGGTCAGGGTCCACTGAAGCTTTCTTT
cdr3_aa: CASSSTTGSGSTEAFF
v_call: TRBV5-1
j_call: TRBJ1-1
clone_size: NA
d_call: TRBD1

cdr3_nt: TGTGCCAGCAGCTTAAGGCGCGACCATCTCGACGAGCAGTACTTC
cdr3_aa: CASSLRRDHLDEQYF
v_call: TRBV7-8
j_call: TRBJ2-7
clone_size: NA
d_call: NA

cdr3_nt: TGTGCCAGCAGCCCTTTCGCCTTGGGGGTGGGAGGCCACGAGCAGTACTTC
cdr3_aa: CASSPFALGVGGHEQYF
v_call: TRBV7-2
j_call: TRBJ2-7
clone_size: many
d_call: NA

cdr3_nt: TGTGCCAGCAGCGCCCCCGGGACTCCCACCTACCAAGAGACCCAGTACTTC
cdr3_aa: CASSAPGTPTYQETQYF
v_call: TRBV12-3/TRBV12-4
j_call: TRBJ2-5
clone_size: few
d_call: NA

cdr3_nt: TGTGCCAGTAGTGAGCTAGGACGGAAAGATACGCAGTATTTT
cdr3_aa: CASSELGRKDTQYF
v_call: TRBV19
j_call: TRBJ2-3
clone_size: NA
d_call: NA

cdr3_nt: TGTGCCAGCAGCTTAAGAGGGAGGTGGTACAATGAGCAGTTCTTC
cdr3_aa: CASSLRGRWYNEQFF
v_call: TRBV11-2
j_call: TRBJ2-1
clone_size: few
d_call: NA

cdr3_nt: TGTGCCAGCAGCCCCCAGGGTAGCGGGATGAATGAGCAGTTCTTC
cdr3_aa: CASSPQGSGMNEQFF
v_call: TRBV7-2
j_call: TRBJ2-1
clone_size: many
d_call: TRBD2

cdr3_nt: TGTGCCAGTAGTCCCCTCTTCTCCTACAATGAGCAGTTCTTC
cdr3_aa: CASSPLFSYNEQFF
v_call: TRBV19
j_call: TRBJ2-1
clone_size: NA
d_call: NA

cdr3_nt: TGTGCCAGCAGCGCCCTGGGGGGACTCCAAGAGACCCAGTACTTC
cdr3_aa: CASSALGGLQETQYF
v_call: TRBV25-1
j_call: TRBJ2-5
clone_size: NA
d_call: NA

cdr3_nt: TGTGCCAGCAGTGAATCTGGACGGCCGCTTAATGAAAAACTGTTTTTT
cdr3_aa: CASSESGRPLNEKLFF
v_call: TRBV25-1
j_call: TRBJ1-4
clone_size: few
d_call: NA

cdr3_nt: TGTGCCAGCAGCTTTTCCACAGGGGGAGATACGCAGTATTTT
cdr3_aa: CASSFSTGGDTQYF
v_call: TRBV7-2
j_call: TRBJ2-3
clone_size: many
d_call: TRBD1

cdr3_nt: TGTGCCAGCCTTTCCAGGAGGGGGCAGGCGATCTACAATGAGCAGTTCTTC
cdr3_aa: CASLSRRGQAIYNEQFF
v_call: TRBV2
j_call: TRBJ2-1
clone_size: few
d_call: NA

cdr3_nt: TGTGCCAGCTCAGTTAGCGGGCGAGGCGAGCAGTACTTC
cdr3_aa: CASSVSGRGEQYF
v_call: TRBV18
j_call: TRBJ2-7
clone_size: NA
d_call: TRBD2

cdr3_nt: TGTGCCACCAGTGAACTACTACAGGGGCGGCGCACAGATACGCAGTATTTT
cdr3_aa: CATSELLQGRRTDTQYF
v_call: TRBV24-1
j_call: TRBJ2-3
clone_size: NA
d_call: TRBD1

cdr3_nt: TGTGCCAGTAGTATTCGGGGCGGGCCCTACGAGCAGTACTTC
cdr3_aa: CASSIRGGPYEQYF
v_call: TRBV19
j_call: TRBJ2-7
clone_size: NA
d_call: NA

cdr3_nt: TGTGCCAGCAGCTCCGGGACAGGGGTGTATGGCTACACCTTC
cdr3_aa: CASSSGTGVYGYTF
v_call: TRBV5-6
j_call: TRBJ1-2
clone_size: NA
d_call: TRBD1

cdr3_nt: TGTGCCAGCAGCTTAGCGCCGGAAGCAGAGACCCAGTACTTC
cdr3_aa: CASSLAPEAETQYF
v_call: TRBV11-2
j_call: TRBJ2-5
clone_size: NA
d_call: NA

cdr3_nt: TGTGCCAGCAGCCGGGGAGGCGGAATCAGCACAGATACGCAGTATTTT
cdr3_aa: CASSRGGGISTDTQYF
v_call: TRBV7-3
j_call: TRBJ2-3
clone_size: few
d_call: NA

cdr3_nt: TGTGCCAGCAGTCAAGGACAGGTTGAAGCTTTCTTT
cdr3_aa: CASSQGQVEAFF
v_call: TRBV12-3/TRBV12-4
j_call: TRBJ1-1
clone_size: NA
d_call: TRBD1

cdr3_nt: TGTGCCACCAGTGAGGTTAGCGGCGGCATGAATACGCAGTATTTT
cdr3_aa: CATSEVSGGMNTQYF
v_call: TRBV24-1
j_call: TRBJ2-3
clone_size: few
d_call: NA

cdr3_nt: TGTGCCAGTATGATCCCCGACAGGGATCAGCCCCAGCATTTT
cdr3_aa: CASMIPDRDQPQHF
v_call: TRBV19
j_call: TRBJ1-5
clone_size: NA
d_call: TRBD1

cdr3_nt: TGTGCCAGCAGCCTACAAGGGCAGGGGAGCGATGAGCAGTTCTTC
cdr3_aa: CASSLQGQGSDEQFF
v_call: TRBV7-3
j_call: TRBJ2-1
clone_size: few
d_call: NA

cdr3_nt: TGTGCCAGCAGCTTAGAATTTACTCGGGGGACAGTGGGCCATCAGCCCCAGCATTTT
cdr3_aa: CASSLEFTRGTVGHQPQHF
v_call: TRBV7-2
j_call: TRBJ1-5
clone_size: many
d_call: TRBD1

cdr3_nt: TGCAGTTCCTACAAGGGGGGTAGCACAGATACGCAGTATTTT
cdr3_aa: CSSYKGGSTDTQYF
v_call: TRBV20-1
j_call: TRBJ2-3
clone_size: NA
d_call: NA

cdr3_nt: TGTGCCAGCAGACCTCGACAGCATCTAAACAATGAGCAGTTCTTC
cdr3_aa: CASRPRQHLNNEQFF
v_call: TRBV7-6
j_call: TRBJ2-1
clone_size: NA
d_call: NA

cdr3_nt: TGTGCCAGTAGTCTTGGACTAGCGGGAGGCCTCTCTGGGGCCAACGTCCTGACTTTC
cdr3_aa: CASSLGLAGGLSGANVLTF
v_call: TRBV19
j_call: TRBJ2-6
clone_size: NA
d_call: TRBD2

cdr3_nt: TGTGCCAGCAGCTCTCAACAGGGTAACTATGGCTACACCTTC
cdr3_aa: CASSSQQGNYGYTF
v_call: TRBV5-5
j_call: TRBJ1-2
clone_size: many
d_call: NA

cdr3_nt: TGTGCCAGCAGCTTAGGCCGGACTAGCGGGAGTAAAGAGACCCAGTACTTC
cdr3_aa: CASSLGRTSGSKETQYF
v_call: TRBV7-8
j_call: TRBJ2-5
clone_size: NA
d_call: TRBD2

cdr3_nt: TGTGCCAGCAGCCGCGCTGGACCCTTAAACTATGGCTACACCTTC
cdr3_aa: CASSRAGPLNYGYTF
v_call: TRBV7-9
j_call: TRBJ1-2
clone_size: few
d_call: NA

cdr3_nt: TGCGCCAGCAGCCAAGCAGCGCCTGAGCAGTTCTTC
cdr3_aa: CASSQAAPEQFF
v_call: TRBV4-1
j_call: TRBJ2-1
clone_size: few
d_call: NA

cdr3_nt: TGTGCCAGCAGCATTGCTTGGGGGAGCGAAGATCAGCCCCAGCATTTT
cdr3_aa: CASSIAWGSEDQPQHF
v_call: TRBV5-6
j_call: TRBJ1-5
clone_size: few
d_call: NA

cdr3_nt: TGCAGTGCTACCCCTGGCGGGCGGAACAATGAGCAGTTCTTC
cdr3_aa: CSATPGGRNNEQFF
v_call: TRBV20-1
j_call: TRBJ2-1
clone_size: NA
d_call: NA

cdr3_nt: TGCAGCGTTCGCCAGGGTCAACTTCACTATGGCTACACCTTC
cdr3_aa: CSVRQGQLHYGYTF
v_call: TRBV29-1
j_call: TRBJ1-2
clone_size: many
d_call: NA

cdr3_nt: TGTGCCAGCAGCGACGACAGGGACGAGCAGTACTTC
cdr3_aa: CASSDDRDEQYF
v_call: TRBV7-2
j_call: TRBJ2-7
clone_size: NA
d_call: TRBD1

cdr3_nt: TGCGCCAGCAGTGTCACAGGGATGGGCACAGATACGCAGTATTTT
cdr3_aa: CASSVTGMGTDTQYF
v_call: TRBV10-1
j_call: TRBJ2-3
clone_size: few
d_call: NA

cdr3_nt: TGTGCCAGCAGTTTACTGGGGGGACTAGGTCAGGATTTT
cdr3_aa: CASSLLGGLGQDF
v_call: TRBV12-3/TRBV12-4
j_call: TRBJ2-3
clone_size: NA
d_call: TRBD2

cdr3_nt: TGTGCCAGCAGCTTAGGTGGGTTGGCCACTGAAGCTTTCTTT
cdr3_aa: CASSLGGLATEAFF
v_call: TRBV7-6
j_call: TRBJ1-1
clone_size: NA
d_call: NA

cdr3_nt: TGTGCCAGCAGCTTAGCGGGCGGTTCGAACACTGAAGCTTTCTTT
cdr3_aa: CASSLAGGSNTEAFF
v_call: TRBV7-9
j_call: TRBJ1-1
clone_size: NA
d_call: NA